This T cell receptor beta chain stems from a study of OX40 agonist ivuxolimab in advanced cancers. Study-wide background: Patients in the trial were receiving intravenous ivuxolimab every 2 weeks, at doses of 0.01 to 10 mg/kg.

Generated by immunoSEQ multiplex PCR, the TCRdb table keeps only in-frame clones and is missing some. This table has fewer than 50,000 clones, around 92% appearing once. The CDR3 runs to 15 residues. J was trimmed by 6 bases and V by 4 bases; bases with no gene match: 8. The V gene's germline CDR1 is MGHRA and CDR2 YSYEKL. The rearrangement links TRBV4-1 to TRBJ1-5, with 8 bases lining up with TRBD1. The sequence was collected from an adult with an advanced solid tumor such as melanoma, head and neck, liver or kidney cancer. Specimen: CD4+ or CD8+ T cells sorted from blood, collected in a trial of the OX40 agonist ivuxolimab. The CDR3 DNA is TGCGCCAGCAGCCTTCGACAGGGGCCCACTCAGCCCCAGCATTTT. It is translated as CASSLRQGPTQPQHF.